Listed here is a single TCR beta chain. This specimen comes from a study of shared clonotypes between healthy human individuals. Here immunoSEQ multiplex PCR was the method, and the copy in TCRdb shows in-frame clones only, minus some. The data show some 2.1 million clones, 85% to 95% seen once. Germline V CDR1 and CDR2: MNHEY, SVGAGI. Trimming removed 6 bases from V and 6 bases from J; junction bases left unmatched: 10. This CDR3 has 15 residues. Sequenced sample: naive CD4+ T cells sorted from blood. Subset given: CD45RA+ positively selected. The V gene is TRBV6-5, the J gene TRBJ1-4; 7 bases map to TRBD1. The source is a man between 18 and 29 years old in good health. The CDR3 region is CASSETGTAYEKLFF. The CDR3 bases are TGTGCCAGCAGCGAAACCGGGACAGCGTATGAAAAACTGTTTTTT.